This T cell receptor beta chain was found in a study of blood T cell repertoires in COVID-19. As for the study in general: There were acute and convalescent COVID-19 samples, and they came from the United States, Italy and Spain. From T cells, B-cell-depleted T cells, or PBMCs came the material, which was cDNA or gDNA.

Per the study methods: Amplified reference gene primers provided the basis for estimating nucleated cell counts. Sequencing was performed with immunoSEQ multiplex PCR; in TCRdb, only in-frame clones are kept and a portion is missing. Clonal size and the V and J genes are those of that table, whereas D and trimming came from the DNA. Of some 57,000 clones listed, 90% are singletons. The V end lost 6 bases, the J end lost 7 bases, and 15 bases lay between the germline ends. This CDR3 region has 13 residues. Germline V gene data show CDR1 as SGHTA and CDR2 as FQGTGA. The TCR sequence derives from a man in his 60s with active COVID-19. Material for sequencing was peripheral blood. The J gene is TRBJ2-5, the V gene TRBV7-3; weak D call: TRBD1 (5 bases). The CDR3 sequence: CASSSTQGGTQYF. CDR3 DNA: TGTGCCAGCAGTTCTACCCAGGGTGGGACCCAGTACTTC.